These 12 T cell receptor beta chains were sequenced from one sample in a study of T-cell reconstitution after alpha-beta-depleted transplantation in children (dated by TCRdb to the mid-2010s). The library was produced with PCR. The run used an Illumina HiSeq 2500. To normalize quantification of the TCRbeta repertoire, the TCR libraries were built with molecular barcoding that relied on unique molecular identifiers. Clones were called with MiXCR by TCRdb after fastp trimmed the public reads at Q25, and only in-frame beta chains were retained. Records with the same CDR3 protein are collapsed into one entry carrying the most frequent genes and DNA. For this sample the table gives almost 500,000 distinct CDR3 sequences, of which roughly a tenth were detected only once. The ten largest clones take up around 2.2% of the sample. The meaning of the sample's treatment or condition label: allogeneic hematopoietic cell transplantation with graft depleted of TCRalphabeta T cells and CD19 B cells.

The material sequenced was PBMCs, taken before TCRalphabeta/CD19-depleted stem cell transplant. These receptors all stem from a child aged 2 to 15 with inherited bone marrow failure, due to receive a stem cell transplant.

This clonotype was seen at least ten times. The chain links TRBV9 to TRBJ2-7; either TRBD1 or TRBD2 may fit D (5 bases each). This CDR3 is built from 13 residues. The V gene's germline CDR1 is SGDLS and CDR2 YYNGEE. V lost 0 bases and J lost 6, with 10 bases in between. For the CDR3, the DNA is TGTGCCAGCAGCGTAGACGTGGGGGTCGAGCAGTACTTC. Amino acids: CASSVDVGVEQYF. The full variable domain, rest sourced from reference TRBV9 and TRBJ2-7, is DSGVTQTPKHLITATGQRVTLRCSPRSGDLSVYWYQQSLDQGLQFLIQYYNGEERAKGNILERFSAQQFPDLHSELNLSSLELGDSALYFCASSVDVGVEQYFGPGTRLTVT.

This clonotype was counted many times. The chain links TRBV20-1 to TRBJ2-7; D remains unclear. Germline values: CDR1 DFQATT, CDR2 SNEGSKA (reference sequence). V lost 6 bases and J lost 3, with 15 bases in between. CDR3 length: 13 amino acids. CDR3 sequence: CSAIDPLFYEQYF. Written as DNA, the CDR3 is TGCAGTGCAATAGACCCCCTCTTCTACGAGCAGTACTTC.

This clonotype was counted only a few times. The J gene is TRBJ2-3, the V gene TRBV6-1, with 7 bases matching TRBD1. Germline trimming cut 4 bases from V and 3 bases from J; bases unmatched to any gene: 7. Germline CDR1 is MNHNS and CDR2 is SASEGT. The CDR3 consists of 15 residues. CDR3 loop: CASSGRGRKTDTQYF. The CDR3 DNA reads TGTGCCAGCAGTGGTAGGGGGCGAAAAACAGATACGCAGTATTTT.

This clonotype was seen repeatedly, ten times or more. CDR3 region: CASSLVGTSGRLSTDTQYF. The CDR3 DNA reads TGTGCCAGCAGCTTAGTCGGGACTAGCGGGAGGCTTAGCACAGATACGCAGTATTTT. The chain employs TRBV11-2 and TRBJ2-3; 15 bases are shared with TRBD2. The V gene's germline CDR1 is SGHAT and CDR2 FQNNGV. With 1 base clipped from V and 0 bases from J, the junction kept 5 bases outside the gene matches. The CDR3 runs to 19 residues.

This clonotype has a count of ten or more. The gene calls are TRBV6-5 and TRBJ1-2; 9 nucleotides align to TRBD1. V was pared by 3 bases and J by 5 bases, with 7 bases of the junction left unmatched. The germline CDR1 and CDR2 sequences are MNHEY and SVGAGI. CDR3 length: 15 amino acids. The CDR3 bases are TGTGCCAGCAGTTATACGCCGGGACAGGGATATGGCTACACCTTC. Encoded protein: CASSYTPGQGYGYTF.

This clonotype was counted a few times. The chain joins TRBV6-5 to TRBJ2-3; D is unclear. Germline loops: CDR1 MNHEY, CDR2 SVGAGI. The CDR3 is made up of 13 amino acids. With 7 bases removed from V and 0 bases from J, the gap between germline ends came to 8 bases. CDR3 protein: CASTLGSTDTQYF. The CDR3 DNA follows: TGTGCCAGCACGTTGGGAAGCACAGATACGCAGTATTTT.

There are a few counts of this clonotype. The chain recombines TRBV19 with TRBJ2-1; 8 bases line up with TRBD2. This CDR3 contains 16 residues. V shed 3 bases and J 3 bases; nucleotides not matched to a gene: 7. Germline lookup yields CDR1 LNHDA and CDR2 SQIVND (reference sequence). CDR3 DNA sequence: TGTGCCAGTAGTATTGGGACTAGGGGGTTCTACAATGAGCAGTTCTTC. It codes for CASSIGTRGFYNEQFF. The full variable domain, completed using reference TRBV19 and TRBJ2-1, is DGGITQSPKYLFRKEGQNVTLSCEQNLNHDAMYWYRQDPGQGLRLIYYSQIVNDFQKGDIAEGYSVSREKKESFPLTVTSAQKNPTAFYLCASSIGTRGFYNEQFFGPGTRLTVL.

This clonotype was counted at least ten times. The rearrangement links TRBV30 to TRBJ2-1; no reliable D call. Trimming shortened V by 0 bases and J by 9 bases, and 6 bases separated the two germline ends. The CDR3 covers 11 residues. Germline values: CDR1 GTSNPN, CDR2 SVGIG (reference sequence). CDR3 in DNA: TGTGCCTGGAGTGTATCGATTGAGCAGTTCTTC. It translates to CAWSVSIEQFF. The full variable domain, with the rest looked up from reference TRBV30 and TRBJ2-1, is SQTIHQWPATLVQPVGSPLSLECTVEGTSNPNLYWYRQAAGRGLQLLFYSVGIGQISSEVPQNLSASRPQDRQFILSSKKLLLSDSGFYLCAWSVSIEQFFGPGTRLTVL.

There are a few counts of this clonotype. The chain combines TRBV14 with TRBJ2-7; the D is unclear. Germline V gives CDR1 SGHDN, CDR2 FVKESK. The CDR3 totals 13 residues. V lost 3 bases to trimming and J lost 1 base, with 7 bases between them. CDR3 in DNA: TGTGCCAGCAGCCACGCGACTTCCTACGAGCAGTACTTC. Translation: CASSHATSYEQYF.

This clonotype was seen more than once but under ten times. This rearrangement joins TRBV7-9 to TRBJ1-1; 9 bases agree with TRBD1. Trimming removed 5 bases from V and 11 bases from J; junction bases left unmatched: 12. CDR1 and CDR2 from the germline V gene are SEHNR and FQNEAQ (reference sequence). This CDR3 comprises 14 residues. This CDR3 is CASSPFWDRDPAFF. The CDR3 DNA reads TGTGCCAGCAGCCCCTTTTGGGACAGGGACCCTGCTTTCTTT.

This clonotype was counted a few times. The gene calls are TRBV20-1 and TRBJ1-2, with 8 nucleotides matching TRBD1. Germline V gives CDR1 DFQATT, CDR2 SNEGSKA (reference sequence). With 6 bases clipped from V and 8 bases from J, the junction kept 5 bases outside the gene matches. The CDR3 runs 11 residues. The CDR3 coding sequence is TGCAGTGCACAGGGGGGTAGCGGCTACACCTTC. Protein product: CSAQGGSGYTF.

Ten or more counts support this clonotype. CDR3 nucleotides: TGTGCCAGCAGCTTAGCACTCGGAGGCTCTGGGGCCAACGTCCTGACTTTC. It encodes CASSLALGGSGANVLTF. The chain joins TRBV7-9 to TRBJ2-6; D is possibly TRBD2 (5 bases). The CDR3 is made up of 17 amino acids. Trimming pared 0 bases from V and 0 bases from J, leaving 9 bases between. CDR1 is SEHNR, CDR2 FQNEAQ, per germline (reference sequence). The entire variable domain, with the rest obtained from reference TRBV7-9 and TRBJ2-6, is as follows: DTGVSQNPRHKITKRGQNVTFRCDPISEHNRLYWYRQTLGQGPEFLTYFQNEAQLEKSRLLSDRFSAERPKGSFSTLEIQRTEQGDSAMYLCASSLALGGSGANVLTFGAGSRLTVL.